This TCR beta chain was obtained from a study of relationships among human T cell subsets (TCRdb year 2010). Regarding the study in general: Sequencing was performed on eight distinct blood T cell populations: pan T, CD8 cytotoxic, regulatory, Th1, Th2, naive plus transitional, activated and memory cells. The full study reports these points: The bead-based sorting could not exclude a CD4+CD8+ double-positive population. V, D and J usage, CDR3 length and N-nucleotide additions showed no statistically significant differences among the seven subsets. While more than 50% of CD8+ cytotoxic sequences came from clones with more than 100 reads, the regulatory and Th2 subsets had few clones of that kind. Substantial sharing of CDR3s among Th1, Th2 and regulatory T cells was interpreted as suggestive of stochastic cell fate choices.

Taken from cysteine to phenylalanine, the CDR3 has 15 residues. Solely the CDR3 DNA is kept, with 45 bases framed from the first base. Deletion took 0 bases off V and 6 bases off J, with a span of 12 bases between the germline ends. CDR1 SGHDN and CDR2 FVKESK were looked up in the germline V gene. Of note for this clonotype: Its antigen has not been determined. No quality values exist for individual bases; no much larger clone is one base distant.

CD4+CD25+ regulatory T cells were selected from positively selected CD4+ cells using anti-CD25 beads. T cell subsets were isolated with Miltenyi superparamagnetic beads coated with subset-specific monoclonal antibodies. Peripheral blood was used as the source from which all T cell populations were isolated. Mononuclear cells were obtained from whole blood by Ficoll separation, and monocytes were then depleted with anti-CD14 microbeads. Isolated cell populations were immediately resuspended in RNAprotect reagent. Library creation used multiplex PCR. Sequencing instrument: 454 GS FLX. Semiquantitative ARM-PCR was used to amplify the TCR alpha and beta CDR3 regions from mRNA. In ARM-PCR, tagged nested gene-specific primers were used first, and exponential amplification was then carried out by communal superprimers. Before the second amplification round was performed on first-round PCR products, the nested primers were removed by exonuclease. The amplicons were sequenced on the 454 platform, which can rapidly sequence millions of DNA fragments without cloning bias. A read was counted as effective if the read could be mapped to both V and J germline segments. On the study's bioinformatics: IRmap was used to assign reads to germline V, D and J segments, and IRmap relies on pyromap, a Smith-Waterman modification adapted to 454 sequencing errors. D-beta assignments were filtered using cutoffs set at the 99th percentile of alignment scores from simulated random sequences. The amino acids between the conserved V-segment Y[YFLI]C motif and the J-segment [FW]GXGT motif were defined as CDR3. Repertoire diversity was estimated with a compound Poisson process model previously applied to large-scale EST data. A procedure for detecting cross-contamination was used to argue that the shared CDR3s did not come from sample contamination. In-frame beta chains were kept once TCRdb had trimmed the public reads at Q25 with fastp and called clones with MiXCR. Rows are unified per CDR3 protein, each entry keeping the most common DNA and genes. The V and J calls, along with clone size, are taken from TCRdb and not from the paper's own processing. This sample has fewer than 15,000 distinct CDR3 sequences in its table, and about 55% of those were observed once. Approximately 2% of the sample goes to the ten largest clones.

This TCR derives from a man aged 40-55 years in good health. The rearranged segments are TRBV14 and TRBJ2-1; TRBD2 is possibly the D segment (6 matching bases). The sequencing input was Tregs sorted from blood. CDR3 loop: CASSQDRREVNEQFF. The nucleotide sequence reads TGTGCCAGCAGCCAAGATCGAAGGGAGGTCAATGAGCAGTTCTTC.